The sequence of this T cell receptor (beta chain) was determined in a study of cytomegalovirus exposure and HLA in healthy donors. The CDR3 runs 16 residues. V lost 6 bases to trimming and J lost 6 bases; unmatched junction nucleotides: 14. CDR1 and CDR2 (germline): SEHNR, FQNEAQ (reference sequence). PCR was performed using 60 Vbeta and 13 Jbeta primers. Clones were read by immunoSEQ multiplex PCR, and TCRdb kept only the in-frame ones, dropping some. This table holds 150,000 to 200,000 clones, around 83% found once. The sequenced sample consisted of PBMCs. The gene calls are TRBV7-9 and TRBJ1-2, with 9 nucleotides matching TRBD1. The origin of this receptor is a woman in her forties in good health and CMV-seronegative. The CDR3 loop is CASSIGTGRLGDGYTF. In DNA, the CDR3 is TGTGCCAGCAGTATCGGGACAGGGCGTTTAGGGGATGGCTACACCTTC.